These 29 T cell receptor beta chains were all obtained from the same sample, sequenced in a study of T-cell reconstitution after alpha-beta-depleted transplantation in children. Using unique molecular identifiers, the investigators prepared the TCRbeta library. A single record per CDR3 protein comes from TCRdb applying MiXCR to the PCR reads. The sample consists of 450,000 to 700,000 distinct CDR3 sequences, around 27% of them appearing once. Sequences were derived from PBMCs, sampled before TCRalphabeta/CD19-depleted stem cell transplant. All receptors derive from a boy under three years old with Wiskott-Aldrich syndrome, due to receive a stem cell transplant.

The rearrangement joins TRBV12-3 or TRBV12-4 to TRBJ1-2; TRBD1 agrees at 12 bases. V gave up 6 bases and J gave up 5 bases; unmatched junction bases: 19. The CDR3 runs 19 residues. CDR3 in amino acids: CASRERRGTGGAWYYGYTF. CDR3 in DNA: TGTGCCAGCAGGGAGAGAAGAGGGACAGGGGGCGCGTGGTATTATGGCTACACCTTC.

This clonotype was picked up a small number of times. The V gene is TRBV28, the J gene TRBJ2-3; either TRBD1 or TRBD2 may fit D (6 bases each). Germline CDR1 MDHEN, CDR2 SYDVKM. The CDR3 sequence is 15 residues long. The V end lost 5 bases, the J end lost 2 bases, and 14 bases lay between the germline ends. CDR3 DNA sequence: TGTGCCAGCAGTGATGGGAGGACAGACACAGATACGCAGTATTTT. Translated: CASSDGRTDTDTQYF.

This sequence joins TRBV5-1 and TRBJ2-1, with 7 nucleotides matching TRBD2. The V gene end was trimmed by 4 bases and the J gene end by 4 bases; junction bases not matched to a gene: 8. CDR1 is SGHRS, CDR2 YFSETQ, per germline. This CDR3 has 15 residues. The CDR3 loop is CASSITSEPYNEQFF. The DNA of the CDR3 is TGCGCCAGCAGCATAACTAGCGAACCTTACAATGAGCAGTTCTTC.

This clonotype was found a few times. The chain employs TRBV7-3 and TRBJ2-3; possible D gene TRBD2, 5 bases. Germline V gene sequence: CDR1 SGHTA, CDR2 FQGTGA. The CDR3 loop spans 16 amino acids. V shed 3 bases and J shed 1 base, with 14 bases lying between them. The CDR3 is CASSLSRDRGTDTQYF. The CDR3 DNA reads TGTGCCAGCAGCTTGAGTCGGGATCGGGGCACAGATACGCAGTATTTT.

The rearrangement links TRBV3-1 to TRBJ2-7; D possibly corresponds to TRBD1 (5 bases). This CDR3 comprises 16 residues. CDR1 and CDR2 (germline): LGHDT, YNNKEL (reference sequence). V was trimmed by 3 bases and J by 0 bases, leaving 15 bases between them. The chain's CDR3 is CASSQPQGVGSYEQYF. In DNA form, the CDR3 reads TGTGCCAGCAGCCAGCCCCAAGGGGTAGGCTCCTACGAGCAGTACTTC.

The chain has TRBV18 and TRBJ2-5, with 10 bases that match TRBD1. The CDR3 is 14 amino acids. V shed 3 bases and J 4 bases; nucleotides not matched to a gene: 2. Germline V gene data show CDR1 as KGHSH and CDR2 as LQKENI. The CDR3 protein is CASSPRDRGETQYF. The CDR3 bases are TGTGCCAGCTCACCCCGGGACAGGGGAGAGACCCAGTACTTC.

This clonotype was seen a few times. This chain connects TRBV5-1 to TRBJ2-7; D might be TRBD1 (6 bases). Germline-derived CDR1 and CDR2 are SGHRS and YFSETQ. The CDR3 consists of 14 residues. The ends were cut back, 3 bases at V and 2 bases at J, with 12 bases in the middle. CDR3 in amino acids: CASSSGTLTYEQYF. The CDR3 DNA sequence: TGCGCCAGCAGCTCAGGGACACTGACCTACGAGCAGTACTTC.

This clonotype appeared a few times. V gene TRBV5-1 combines with J gene TRBJ1-1; D remains unclear. Trimming shortened V by 0 bases and J by 0 bases, and 6 bases separated the two germline ends. CDR1 and CDR2 (germline): SGHRS, YFSETQ. The CDR3 consists of 14 residues. CDR3 sequence reads: CASSLGLVNTEAFF. Here the CDR3 DNA reads TGCGCCAGCAGCTTGGGGTTAGTGAACACTGAAGCTTTCTTT. The full variable domain, rest sourced from reference TRBV5-1 and TRBJ1-1, is KAGVTQTPRYLIKTRGQQVTLSCSPISGHRSVSWYQQTPGQGLQFLFEYFSETQRNKGNFPGRFSGRQFSNSRSEMNVSTLELGDSALYLCASSLGLVNTEAFFGQGTRLTVV.

This clonotype has only a few counts. The V gene is TRBV15, the J gene TRBJ2-1, with D unclear. Germline V gene data show CDR1 as LNHNV and CDR2 as YYDKDF (reference sequence). V was cut by 1 base and J by 1 base, with 17 bases left in between. The CDR3 is made up of 18 amino acids. The CDR3 here is CATSRGAFWTRSYNEQFF. CDR3 DNA sequence: TGTGCCACCAGCAGAGGAGCGTTCTGGACCCGATCCTACAATGAGCAGTTCTTC.

The gene calls are TRBV20-1 and TRBJ2-1; 12 nucleotides line up with TRBD2. Germline assignment: CDR1 DFQATT and CDR2 SNEGSKA (reference sequence). The trim removed 3 bases at V and 2 bases at J, leaving 2 bases unmatched. The CDR3 is 15 residues long. CDR3 region: CSASTSGRPYNEQFF. The DNA for the CDR3 is TGCAGTGCTAGTACTAGCGGGAGGCCCTACAATGAGCAGTTCTTC.

In DNA, the CDR3 is TGTGCCAGCAGCTGGGGGGGGACAGGTATCAACTATGGCTACACCTTC. It codes for CASSWGGTGINYGYTF. The chain joins TRBV11-2 to TRBJ1-2; 8 bases match TRBD1. V trimming: 4 bases; J trimming: 2 bases; junction bases outside the gene matches: 9. The CDR3 has 16 amino acids. CDR1 is SGHAT, CDR2 FQNNGV, per germline.

CDR3 amino acids: CASSRRWTGYGYTF. The CDR3 bases are TGTGCCAGCAGCCGAAGGTGGACAGGCTATGGCTACACCTTC. The V and J genes are TRBV28 and TRBJ1-2, with 7 bases fitting TRBD1. Per germline, CDR1 MDHEN and CDR2 SYDVKM. V trimming: 6 bases; J trimming: 4 bases; junction bases outside the gene matches: 8. The CDR3 loop spans 14 amino acids.

This clonotype showed up just a few times. V usage is TRBV29-1 and J usage is TRBJ2-3; TRBD2 matches 9 bases. The CDR3 sequence is 15 residues long. J lost 5 bases, V lost 5 bases, and 11 bases had no gene match. Germline CDR1 is SQVTM and CDR2 is ANQGSEA. The CDR3 here is CSVLLSGSSGDTQYF. In nucleotides, the CDR3 is TGCAGCGTTCTGCTTAGCGGGAGTTCAGGAGATACGCAGTATTTT.

V and J are TRBV12-3 or TRBV12-4 and TRBJ2-1; either TRBD1 or TRBD2 may fit D (5 bases each). The length of the CDR3 is 14 residues. V was cut by 5 bases and J by 9 bases, with 17 bases left in between. CDR3: CASSTGAKVVEQFF. CDR3 nucleotide sequence: TGTGCCAGCAGTACCGGGGCGAAGGTGGTTGAGCAGTTCTTC.

The V gene is TRBV10-3, the J gene TRBJ2-4; unclear D gene. The CDR3 covers 15 residues. V lost 2 bases to trimming and J lost 0 bases, with 8 bases between them. Germline-derived CDR1 and CDR2 are ENHRY and SYGVKD. The CDR3 sequence is CAISEKGLAKNIQYF. The CDR3, as DNA: TGTGCCATCAGTGAGAAAGGCTTAGCCAAAAACATTCAGTACTTC.

A single count supports this clonotype. V and J are TRBV25-1 and TRBJ2-7, with no clear D. With 0 bases removed from V and 2 bases from J, the gap between germline ends came to 11 bases. The length of the CDR3 is 15 residues. CDR1 MGHDK and CDR2 SYGVNS come from the germline V gene. The CDR3 DNA is TGTGCCAGCAGTGAATATGAGGCAGGACCCTACGAGCAGTACTTC. Translating gives CASSEYEAGPYEQYF.

This clonotype has only a few counts. The chain has TRBV7-2 and TRBJ2-1; D gene unclear. This CDR3 has 15 amino acids. V was cut by 3 bases and J by 2 bases, with 11 bases left in between. Germline lookup yields CDR1 SGHTA and CDR2 FQGNSA. The CDR3 region has the DNA TGTGCCAGCAGCTTCGGACCCATCACCTACAATGAGCAGTTCTTC. Its translation is CASSFGPITYNEQFF.

This clonotype was counted between two and nine times. V and J are TRBV5-1 and TRBJ2-7; weak D call: TRBD1 (5 bases). CDR3 length equals 14 residues. CDR1 and CDR2 from the germline V gene are SGHRS and YFSETQ. The V and J ends lost 7 bases and 4 bases respectively, with 18 bases between them. The CDR3 loop reads CASHLGEVEYEQYF. The CDR3 nucleotides are TGCGCCAGCCACCTAGGGGAAGTGGAATACGAGCAGTACTTC.

This clonotype has more than one count but fewer than ten. The J gene is TRBJ2-5, the V gene TRBV7-2; 8 bases map to TRBD1. This CDR3 has 15 amino acids. The germline V gene has CDR1 SGHTA and CDR2 FQGNSA. The trim removed 5 bases at V and 4 bases at J, leaving 9 bases unmatched. The CDR3 reads CASSPGTGVGETQYF. The CDR3 DNA is TGTGCCAGCAGCCCCGGGACAGGCGTAGGAGAGACCCAGTACTTC.

There are a few counts of this clonotype. The V call is TRBV5-1, the J call TRBJ2-5; D tentatively fits TRBD1 or TRBD2 (6 bases each). Trimming pared 3 bases from V and 4 bases from J, leaving 13 bases between. The length of the CDR3 is 14 residues. Germline-derived CDR1 and CDR2 are SGHRS and YFSETQ. CDR3 region: CASSWGAAAETQYF. The CDR3 coding sequence is TGCGCCAGCAGCTGGGGGGCAGCGGCAGAGACCCAGTACTTC.

The V and J genes are TRBV4-2 and TRBJ2-2; the match to TRBD2 covers 9 bases. Germline V gives CDR1 LGHNA, CDR2 YNFKEQ. With 4 bases clipped from V and 4 bases from J, the junction kept 4 bases outside the gene matches. CDR3 length equals 15 residues. For the CDR3, the DNA is TGTGCCAGCAGCCCCCAGCGGGAGGTCACCGGGGAGCTGTTTTTT. This encodes CASSPQREVTGELFF.

This clonotype was observed a handful of times. The chain employs TRBV5-1 and TRBJ2-5; D gene unclear. The CDR3 is 14 residues long. V was shortened by 0 bases and J by 2 bases, with 8 bases between the two germline ends. Per the germline V gene, CDR1 is SGHRS and CDR2 is YFSETQ. CDR3 amino acids: CASSLASEQETQYF. The CDR3 nucleotides are TGCGCCAGCAGCTTGGCGTCGGAGCAAGAGACCCAGTACTTC.

V and J are TRBV7-8 and TRBJ1-4; 7 positions agree with TRBD1. Germline V CDR1 and CDR2: SGHVS, FQNEAQ. The CDR3 runs 15 residues. The V segment lost 6 bases and the J segment 3 bases; nucleotides outside the gene matches: 7. In nucleotides, the CDR3 is TGTGCCAGCAGGGACAGACAGGGACCTAATGAAAAACTGTTTTTT. Protein sequence: CASRDRQGPNEKLFF.

This clonotype was found a few times. This sequence joins TRBV5-1 and TRBJ1-5; a weak D match, TRBD1 (5 bases). V was pared by 4 bases and J by 0 bases, with 11 bases between. The CDR3 loop spans 15 amino acids. Germline CDR1 SGHRS, CDR2 YFSETQ. The CDR3 here is CASSRGGDSNQPQHF. As DNA, the CDR3 is TGCGCCAGCAGCAGGGGCGGCGATAGCAATCAGCCCCAGCATTTT. Using reference TRBV5-1 and TRBJ1-5 for the parts outside the CDR3, the full variable domain is KAGVTQTPRYLIKTRGQQVTLSCSPISGHRSVSWYQQTPGQGLQFLFEYFSETQRNKGNFPGRFSGRQFSNSRSEMNVSTLELGDSALYLCASSRGGDSNQPQHFGDGTRLSIL.

This clonotype was seen at least ten times. The V gene is TRBV19, the J gene TRBJ2-1; D possibly corresponds to TRBD2 (6 bases). This CDR3 spans 13 amino acids. Germline loops: CDR1 LNHDA, CDR2 SQIVND (reference sequence). V was shortened by 0 bases and J by 12 bases, with 12 bases between the two germline ends. CDR3 loop: CASSIEDGGGQFF. As DNA, the CDR3 is TGTGCCAGTAGTATAGAGGACGGGGGAGGGCAGTTCTTC.

The chain links TRBV12-3 or TRBV12-4 to TRBJ2-5, with 8 positions matching TRBD2. V lost 6 bases to trimming and J lost 0 bases; unmatched junction nucleotides: 3. The CDR3 is 14 residues long. The chain's CDR3 is CASSGRAYQETQYF. The CDR3 region has the DNA TGTGCCAGCAGCGGGAGGGCCTACCAAGAGACCCAGTACTTC.

This clonotype showed up just a few times. The chain carries TRBV29-1 and TRBJ2-1; TRBD1 matches 11 bases. From germline, CDR1 is SQVTM and CDR2 ANQGSEA. J gave up 3 bases and V 7 bases, and 8 bases lay outside the gene matches. This CDR3 region has 15 residues. CDR3 in amino acids: CSAPRTGGFYNEQFF. The CDR3 DNA is TGCAGCGCCCCGAGGACAGGGGGCTTCTACAATGAGCAGTTCTTC.

This clonotype was observed at least ten times. Germline and junction disagree at one end, which may indicate a read error. The chain carries TRBV5-1 and TRBJ2-1; the D gene is possibly TRBD2 (5 bases). This CDR3 region has 16 residues. From germline, CDR1 is SGHRS and CDR2 YFSETQ. This CDR3 reads CASSLASGSSYNEQFF. The CDR3 DNA sequence: TGTGCCAGCAGCTTGGCGTCGGGGAGCTCCTACAATGAGCAGTTCTTC.

The J gene is TRBJ2-2, the V gene TRBV28, with D perhaps assigned TRBD1 or TRBD2 (6 bases each). Germline-derived CDR1 and CDR2 are MDHEN and SYDVKM. V was shortened by 2 bases and J by 2 bases, with 12 bases between the two germline ends. CDR3 size: 16 residues. The DNA of the CDR3 is TGTGCCAGCAGTTTACCGGGGGCCATCAACACCGGGGAGCTGTTTTTT. Translating gives CASSLPGAINTGELFF.